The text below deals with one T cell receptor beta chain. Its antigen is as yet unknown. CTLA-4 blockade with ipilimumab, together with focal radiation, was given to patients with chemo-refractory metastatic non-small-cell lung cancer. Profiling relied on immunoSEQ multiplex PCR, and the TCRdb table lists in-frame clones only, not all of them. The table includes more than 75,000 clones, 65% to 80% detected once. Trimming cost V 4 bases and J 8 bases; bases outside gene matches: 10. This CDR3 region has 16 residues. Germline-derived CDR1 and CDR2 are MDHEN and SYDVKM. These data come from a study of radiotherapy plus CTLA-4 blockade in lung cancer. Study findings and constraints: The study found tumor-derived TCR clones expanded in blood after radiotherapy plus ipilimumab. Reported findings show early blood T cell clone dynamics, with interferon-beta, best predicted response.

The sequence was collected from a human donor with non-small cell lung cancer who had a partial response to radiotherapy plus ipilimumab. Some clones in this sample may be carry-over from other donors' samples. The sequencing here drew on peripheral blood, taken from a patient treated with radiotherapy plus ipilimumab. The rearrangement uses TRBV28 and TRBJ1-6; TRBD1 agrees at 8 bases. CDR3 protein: CASSSGGAPIDSPLHF. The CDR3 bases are TGTGCCAGCAGTTCAGGGGGCGCCCCCATCGATTCACCCCTCCACTTT.